The T cell receptor (beta chain) described here comes from a study of blood T cell repertoires in COVID-19. Study-wide background: Specimens from acute and convalescent COVID-19 originated in the United States, Italy and Spain. Sample material is recorded as cDNA or gDNA derived from T cells, B-cell-depleted T cells, or PBMCs.

Original data processing: Amplification from reference gene primers served as the basis for estimated nucleated cell counts. Clones were sequenced by immunoSEQ multiplex PCR, and TCRdb holds only the in-frame ones, with some missing. The DNA gave D and trimming, while V, J and clone size come from that table. The sample lists over 150,000 clones, over 70% occurring once. V lost 4 bases to trimming and J lost 2 bases; unmatched junction nucleotides: 6. This CDR3 contains 15 residues. Germline V gene data show CDR1 as SGHDN and CDR2 as FVKESK. Source material: peripheral blood. The gene calls are TRBV14 and TRBJ2-7; 9 bases are shared with TRBD1. The TCR originated in a woman aged 40 to 50 with COVID-19, enrolled during active disease. CDR3 in amino acids: CASSPPGQGAYEQYF. The CDR3 DNA follows: TGTGCCAGCAGCCCACCGGGACAGGGTGCCTACGAGCAGTACTTC.